These 18 T cell receptor beta chains came from one sample sequenced in a study of T cells after posttransplantation cyclophosphamide. The protocol was immunoSEQ multiplex PCR, while the TCRdb copy is restricted to in-frame clones and leaves out a portion. Of about 21,000 clones listed, nearly 99% are singletons. Sequencing was carried out using naive CD8+ T cells sorted from PBMCs. Source of these receptors: a man in his forties in good health, CMV-negative, and a related stem cell transplant donor.

The rearrangement links TRBV5-1 to TRBJ2-1; tentative D call: TRBD2 (6 bases). CDR1 and CDR2 from the germline V gene are SGHRS and YFSETQ. V lost 0 bases and J lost 6, with 7 bases in between. There are 13 residues in the CDR3. The CDR3 DNA sequence: TGCGCCAGCAGCTTGGCCGGGGGCAATGAGCAGTTCTTC. Translation: CASSLAGGNEQFF.

The rearrangement uses TRBV28 and TRBJ1-3, with 10 bases fitting TRBD1. The length of the CDR3 is 18 residues. J gave up 0 bases and V 5 bases, and 10 bases lay outside the gene matches. Germline V lookup: CDR1 MDHEN, CDR2 SYDVKM. The CDR3 loop reads CASSPRDRGVSSGNTIYF. In DNA, the CDR3 is TGTGCCAGCAGTCCCCGGGACAGGGGCGTTAGCTCTGGAAACACCATATATTTT. Variable domain in full (rest from reference TRBV28 and TRBJ1-3): DVKVTQSSRYLVKRTGEKVFLECVQDMDHENMFWYRQDPGLGLRLIYFSYDVKMKEKGDIPEGYSVSREKKERFSLILESASTNQTSMYLCASSPRDRGVSSGNTIYFGEGSWLTVV.

The CDR3 region is CASSELTGRYGYTF. The DNA for the CDR3 is TGTGCCAGCAGTGAACTGACAGGGCGCTATGGCTACACCTTC. The chain employs TRBV2 and TRBJ1-2, with 7 bases aligning to TRBD1. V trimming: 2 bases; J trimming: 4 bases; junction bases outside the gene matches: 4. The CDR3 totals 14 residues. Germline V gene sequence: CDR1 SNHLY, CDR2 FYNNEI.

V is TRBV7-9 and J is TRBJ1-5; the D gene is possibly TRBD1 (6 bases). This CDR3 comprises 15 residues. With 5 bases removed from V and 5 bases from J, the gap between germline ends came to 16 bases. Germline CDR1 reads SEHNR; CDR2 reads FQNEAQ (reference sequence). The CDR3 is CASSTNRDPDQPQHF. In DNA form, the CDR3 reads TGTGCCAGCAGCACCAACAGGGACCCGGATCAGCCCCAGCATTTT.

J is TRBJ2-1 and V is TRBV10-3, with 10 bases identical to TRBD2. The CDR3 has 15 amino acids. The V gene end was trimmed by 6 bases and the J gene end by 1 base; junction bases not matched to a gene: 3. Germline V gene lookup returns CDR1 ENHRY and CDR2 SYGVKD. Written as DNA, the CDR3 is TGTGCCATCAGGACGACTAGCGGGTCCTACAATGAGCAGTTCTTC. It is translated as CAIRTTSGSYNEQFF.

This chain uses TRBV6-6 with TRBJ2-2, with D possibly TRBD1 on 6 matching bases. Germline assignment: CDR1 MNHNY and CDR2 SVGAGI (reference sequence). The ends were cut back, 6 bases at V and 0 bases at J, with 11 bases in the middle. This CDR3 comprises 15 residues. The DNA for the CDR3 is TGTGCCAGCAGCCTCGGGACAACGAACACCGGGGAGCTGTTTTTT. It yields the protein CASSLGTTNTGELFF.

This clone came up once. The CDR3 is CATSGSPTEAFF. CDR3 coding DNA: TGTGCCACCTCCGGGTCTCCCACTGAAGCTTTCTTT. The chain is built from TRBV6-6 and TRBJ1-1, with D unresolved. The germline V gene has CDR1 MNHNY and CDR2 SVGAGI (reference sequence). Trimming stripped 10 bases from V and 4 bases from J, with 13 bases between. The CDR3 totals 12 residues.

This chain links TRBV2 with TRBJ2-2; 13 nucleotides align to TRBD2. With 5 bases clipped from V and 2 bases from J, the junction kept 8 bases outside the gene matches. This CDR3 has 18 amino acids. The germline V gene has CDR1 SNHLY and CDR2 FYNNEI. The CDR3 nucleotides read TGTGCCAGCAGTACAGGACTAGCGGGAGATTCTAACACCGGGGAGCTGTTTTTT. Amino acids: CASSTGLAGDSNTGELFF.

The chain recombines TRBV6-5 with TRBJ2-5; possibly TRBD2 for D (7 bases). This CDR3 is 13 amino acids long. CDR1 and CDR2 from the germline V gene are MNHEY and SVGAGI. Trimming left V 7 bases short and J 1 base short, with 10 bases between. CDR3 in DNA: TGTGCCAGCATAGGGGGGGCCCAAGAGACCCAGTACTTC. This encodes CASIGGAQETQYF.

The V call is TRBV29-1, the J call TRBJ2-5; TRBD2 aligns across 10 bases. The CDR3 consists of 19 residues. The J segment lost 1 base and the V segment lost 2 bases, leaving 16 bases of the junction unmatched. The germline CDR1 and CDR2 sequences are SQVTM and ANQGSEA. CDR3 in DNA: TGCAGCGTTGAATCGCCGACGGGTTTAACTAGCGGGACCCAAGAGACCCAGTACTTC. Amino acid sequence: CSVESPTGLTSGTQETQYF.

The chain employs TRBV7-9 and TRBJ2-7, with 9 bases that match TRBD1. CDR3 length equals 15 residues. CDR1 is SEHNR and CDR2 is FQNEAQ in the germline V gene (reference sequence). Germline trimming cut 6 bases from V and 0 bases from J; bases unmatched to any gene: 6. CDR3 in amino acids: CASRPDRGNSYEQYF. DNA of the CDR3: TGTGCCAGCAGACCAGACAGGGGGAACTCCTACGAGCAGTACTTC.

The CDR3 here is CASSPGQIYGYTF. The CDR3 DNA follows: TGTGCCAGCAGTCCGGGACAGATCTATGGCTACACCTTC. The rearrangement joins TRBV6-5 to TRBJ1-2; 7 bases match TRBD1. V shed 5 bases, J shed 4 bases, and the junction held 4 bases outside the gene matches. Germline CDR1 MNHEY, CDR2 SVGAGI. This CDR3 contains 13 residues.

The count of this clone is one. V and J are TRBV27 and TRBJ2-1; perhaps TRBD1 as D (6 bases). Germline V gene lookup returns CDR1 MNHEY and CDR2 SMNVEV (reference sequence). The CDR3 has 15 amino acids. V was shortened by 5 bases and J by 2 bases, with 13 bases between the two germline ends. CDR3 region: CASSRSDRTYNEQFF. The CDR3 nucleotides are TGTGCCAGCAGTAGGTCCGACAGGACCTACAATGAGCAGTTCTTC.

The rearrangement uses TRBV29-1 and TRBJ1-2; weak D call: TRBD1 (5 bases). Trimming left V 3 bases short and J 9 bases short, with 11 bases between. The CDR3 sequence is 11 residues long. CDR1 is SQVTM and CDR2 is ANQGSEA in the germline V gene. CDR3 protein: CSVDVAGSYTF. The CDR3 bases are TGCAGCGTTGACGTAGCAGGGAGCTACACCTTC.

This clone was recorded once. J is TRBJ2-7 and V is TRBV30, with D possibly TRBD1 on 5 matching bases. This CDR3 has 14 amino acids. From germline, CDR1 is GTSNPN and CDR2 SVGIG (reference sequence). V shed 0 bases and J shed 2 bases, with 11 bases lying between them. In nucleotides, the CDR3 is TGTGCCTGGAGTGTAGGGCAGGGAACCTACGAGCAGTACTTC. As protein: CAWSVGQGTYEQYF. The full variable domain, rest sourced from reference TRBV30 and TRBJ2-7, is SQTIHQWPATLVQPVGSPLSLECTVEGTSNPNLYWYRQAAGRGLQLLFYSVGIGQISSEVPQNLSASRPQDRQFILSSKKLLLSDSGFYLCAWSVGQGTYEQYFGPGTRLTVT.

V is TRBV7-2 and J is TRBJ2-1; 13 nucleotides line up with TRBD2. CDR3 length: 16 amino acids. Germline lookup yields CDR1 SGHTA and CDR2 FQGNSA. Trimming removed 4 bases from V and 6 bases from J; junction bases left unmatched: 6. The CDR3 reads CASSSRRTSGSNEQFF. CDR3 bases: TGTGCCAGCAGCTCCCGGCGGACTAGCGGGAGCAATGAGCAGTTCTTC.

The chain links TRBV27 to TRBJ2-7; maybe TRBD2 (5 bases). Per germline, CDR1 MNHEY and CDR2 SMNVEV (reference sequence). V shed 6 bases and J shed 4 bases, with 7 bases lying between them. The CDR3 totals 11 residues. The CDR3 region is CASSPGYEQYF. CDR3 in DNA: TGTGCCAGCAGCCCGGGGTACGAGCAGTACTTC.

The J gene is TRBJ2-7, the V gene TRBV27, with TRBD2 as a possible D gene (6 bases). CDR3 size: 15 residues. Trimming cost V 3 bases and J 3 bases, with 15 bases left between them. The germline gives CDR1 MNHEY, CDR2 SMNVEV (reference sequence). The CDR3 is CASSFSGVELYEQYF. The CDR3 DNA reads TGTGCCAGCAGTTTTTCGGGAGTGGAGCTCTACGAGCAGTACTTC.